Below, 21 T cell receptor beta chains from the same sample are listed, as sequenced in a study of CXCR3-negative and CXCR3-positive naive CD8 T cells. Through 5' RACE with UMI labels, the TRB cDNA libraries were prepared. TCRdb re-called the 5' RACE reads and shows each CDR3 protein once, DNA omitted. The sample totals 130,000 or so distinct CDR3 sequences. The sequenced material came from naive CXCR3- CD8+ T cells from blood. Subset noted: CD45RO-CCR7+CD27+CD95- naive CD8+ T cells lacking CXCR3 (TNR3-). These receptors came from a human donor in good health. Some clones in this sample may be carry-over from other donors' samples.

The chain uses TRBV6-6 and TRBJ2-7. Germline lookup yields CDR1 MNHNY and CDR2 SVGAGI (reference sequence). The CDR3 runs to 16 residues. The CDR3 loop is CASSYRVGDGSYEQYF.

This rearrangement joins TRBV7-6 to TRBJ2-5; lacking DNA, the TRBD2 call made by TCRdb goes unchecked. The CDR3 has 16 residues. In germline, CDR1 is SGHVS, CDR2 FNYEAQ. The CDR3 sequence: CASSLGVASGEETQYF.

The gene calls are TRBV6-5 and TRBJ2-7; the D call from TCRdb, TRBD2, cannot be confirmed without DNA. The germline CDR1 and CDR2 sequences are MNHEY and SVGAGI. This CDR3 has 15 amino acids. The CDR3 sequence is CASSYSAGADYEQYF.

The rearrangement uses TRBV7-2 and TRBJ2-1; TCRdb designates TRBD2, a call that cannot be tested without DNA. The CDR3 has 15 residues. The germline gives CDR1 SGHTA, CDR2 FQGNSA. Here the CDR3 reads CASSPLAGINNEQFF.

This rearrangement joins TRBV7-2 to TRBJ2-2; TCRdb's D gene call, TRBD1, goes unchecked for lack of DNA. The length of the CDR3 is 17 residues. Looked up from germline, CDR1 is SGHTA and CDR2 is FQGNSA. This CDR3 is CASSLPDRGANTGELFF.

The chain joins TRBV5-1 to TRBJ2-7; TCRdb names TRBD2, which stays unverified in the absence of DNA. The CDR3 is made up of 15 amino acids. Germline values: CDR1 SGHRS, CDR2 YFSETQ. This CDR3 is CAISSLAGGLREQYF.

The chain links TRBV2 to TRBJ1-1. Germline V lookup: CDR1 SNHLY, CDR2 FYNNEI. The CDR3 totals 13 residues. The CDR3 protein is CASSEVLNTEAFF.

The V call is TRBV7-2, the J call TRBJ2-2; TCRdb indicates TRBD2, and absent DNA this call remains unverified. Germline CDR1 reads SGHTA; CDR2 reads FQGNSA. The CDR3 runs to 18 residues. The CDR3 reads CASSLVGLAGGNTGELFF.

The chain is built from TRBV12-3 or TRBV12-4 and TRBJ2-3. This CDR3 comprises 13 residues. CDR3 amino acids: CAGSPTPTDTQYF.

The V call is TRBV5-1, the J call TRBJ1-2; the D gene TCRdb calls, TRBD1, cannot be checked with no DNA. The CDR3 has 16 residues. In germline, CDR1 is SGHRS, CDR2 YFSETQ. The chain's CDR3 is CASSLAEDRFNYGYTF.

The V and J genes are TRBV6-2 or TRBV6-3 and TRBJ2-7. This CDR3 spans 14 amino acids. Germline V gives CDR1 MNHEY, CDR2 SVGEGT. The CDR3 loop reads CASSLTESSYEQYF.

The rearrangement links TRBV20-1 to TRBJ2-1; without DNA, the TCRdb call of TRBD2 cannot be checked. The CDR3 has 14 amino acids. Per germline, CDR1 DFQATT and CDR2 SNEGSKA (reference sequence). CDR3 amino acids: CSARHGGSGGEQFF.

The genes are TRBV29-1 and TRBJ1-1; TCRdb proposes TRBD1, but this gene call is untestable without DNA. The CDR3 is 11 amino acids. Germline CDR1 and CDR2: SQVTM and ANQGSEA. CDR3: CTGWGGHEAFF.

V usage is TRBV2 and J usage is TRBJ2-5; lacking DNA, the TRBD2 call made by TCRdb goes unchecked. The CDR3 length is 15 residues. Germline V CDR1 and CDR2: SNHLY, FYNNEI. This chain's CDR3 is CASSGGLAGVETQYF.

The chain joins TRBV7-9 to TRBJ2-5; TCRdb selects TRBD1, and the lack of DNA leaves this call unchecked. CDR1 and CDR2 (germline): SEHNR, FQNEAQ (reference sequence). The CDR3 covers 15 residues. CDR3 loop: CASSSRDRDRETQYF. The whole variable domain, filled in from reference TRBV7-9 and TRBJ2-5, reads DTGVSQNPRHKITKRGQNVTFRCDPISEHNRLYWYRQTLGQGPEFLTYFQNEAQLEKSRLLSDRFSAERPKGSFSTLEIQRTEQGDSAMYLCASSSRDRDRETQYFGPGTRLLVL.

The chain joins TRBV4-1 to TRBJ1-5. Germline V gene lookup returns CDR1 MGHRA and CDR2 YSYEKL. There are 14 residues in the CDR3. CDR3 residues: CASSQDHGFQPQHF.

This chain links TRBV29-1 with TRBJ2-7; TCRdb's D call of TRBD1 is untestable without DNA. The V gene's germline CDR1 is SQVTM and CDR2 ANQGSEA. CDR3 length equals 14 residues. CDR3 region: CSVGTARKSYEQYF.

The chain links TRBV7-6 to TRBJ2-1; the D gene TCRdb calls, TRBD1, cannot be checked with no DNA. This CDR3 has 15 amino acids. Germline CDR1 and CDR2: SGHVS and FNYEAQ. CDR3 loop: CASSVRAGVNNEQFF.

This chain connects TRBV3-2 to TRBJ2-7; TCRdb's D call of TRBD2 is untestable without DNA. TRBV3-2 is assigned pseudogene status. The CDR3 is made up of 14 amino acids. CDR3 region: CASSRMLGGYEQYF.

V gene TRBV7-9 combines with J gene TRBJ2-1. Per the germline V gene, CDR1 is SEHNR and CDR2 is FQNEAQ (reference sequence). CDR3 length: 16 residues. CDR3 region: CASSQFGDSSYNEQFF.

The chain joins TRBV29-1 to TRBJ2-1; with no DNA, the TCRdb D assignment of TRBD2 cannot be verified. In germline, CDR1 is SQVTM, CDR2 ANQGSEA. The CDR3 is 16 residues long. CDR3 residues: CSVEGEGGLNVDEQFF.